This TCR beta chain was sequenced during a study of blood T cell repertoires in COVID-19. Germline CDR1 and CDR2: SGHTA and FQGNSA. CDR3 length equals 15 residues. Trimming took 4 bases from V and 8 from J, leaving 17 bases between them. Sequenced by immunoSEQ multiplex PCR; TCRdb stores in-frame clones only, minus some. The data contain 380,000 or so clones, roughly 86% of them seen just once; the ten biggest clones take up 1% to 1.5%. The sequenced material came from PBMCs or T cells enriched from blood (not recorded which). The TCR originated in a man younger than 40 who had recovered from COVID-19. The V gene is TRBV7-2, the J gene TRBJ1-4; D may be TRBD1 (6 bases). CDR3 loop: CASSSRQVLDEKLFF. CDR3 bases: TGTGCCAGCAGCTCCCGACAGGTTCTCGACGAAAAACTGTTTTTT.